These 22 T cell receptor beta chains were sequenced from one sample in a study of identical twins. MiXCR was run by TCRdb on the 5' RACE reads, yielding one entry per CDR3 protein. This sample has 1.5 million to 2 million distinct CDR3 sequences; around 29% occur once, and the top ten carry about 0.25%. The sample comprised cord blood. The receptors originated from a newborn girl in good health.

This clonotype came up many times. The chain uses TRBV28 and TRBJ2-7; 9 positions agree with TRBD1. Per the germline V gene, CDR1 is MDHEN and CDR2 is SYDVKM. V dropped 0 bases and J dropped 4; count of bases not matched to a gene: 10. CDR3 length: 17 residues. The CDR3 DNA reads as TGTGCCAGCAGTTTATGGCGGCGGACAGGGGCTTCATACGAGCAGTACTTC. Translating gives CASSLWRRTGASYEQYF.

Worth noting for this clonotype: Relative to the germline gene, one junction end is altered; a read error may explain this. The chain recombines TRBV10-3 with TRBJ2-3, with TRBD2 identical over 14 bases. The V gene's germline CDR1 is ENHRY and CDR2 SYGVKD. This CDR3 spans 17 amino acids. CDR3 in DNA: TGTGCCATCAGTGGACTAGCGGGAGGGCCCTCGACAGATGCGCAGTATTTT. Translated: CAISGLAGGPSTDAQYF.

This clonotype was detected only once. The V and J genes are TRBV27 and TRBJ2-3; a possible D gene is TRBD1 (5 bases). Germline CDR1 and CDR2: MNHEY and SMNVEV (reference sequence). The length of the CDR3 is 16 residues. V shed 5 bases and J shed 0 bases, with 15 bases lying between them. CDR3 sequence (DNA): TGTGCCAGCAGTCGACAGATACCCCTTAGCACAGATACGCAGTATTTT. Its translation is CASSRQIPLSTDTQYF.

This rearrangement joins TRBV18 to TRBJ2-7, with 7 bases lining up with TRBD2. CDR1 and CDR2 (germline): KGHSH, LQKENI. CDR3 length: 15 amino acids. Germline trimming cut 4 bases from V and 0 bases from J; bases unmatched to any gene: 6. Written as DNA, the CDR3 is TGTGCCAGCTCACTGGCTAGCGGCCTCTCCTACGAGCAGTACTTC. Translating it yields CASSLASGLSYEQYF. The whole variable domain, remainder taken from reference TRBV18 and TRBJ2-7, is NAGVMQNPRHLVRRRGQEARLRCSPMKGHSHVYWYRQLPEEGLKFMVYLQKENIIDESGMPKERFSAEFPKEGPSILRIQQVVRGDSAAYFCASSLASGLSYEQYFGPGTRLTVT.

The chain uses TRBV5-1 and TRBJ2-5; 10 bases match TRBD2. J gave up 0 bases and V 2 bases, and 7 bases lay outside the gene matches. Germline-derived CDR1 and CDR2 are SGHRS and YFSETQ. This CDR3 comprises 17 residues. The CDR3 DNA reads TGCGCCAGCAGCTTCGACCTTAGCGGGGGGTACCAAGAGACCCAGTACTTC. Amino acids: CASSFDLSGGYQETQYF.

This chain joins TRBV4-1 and TRBJ2-3; TRBD2 agrees at 10 bases. Germline V gene sequence: CDR1 MGHRA, CDR2 YSYEKL. V shed 2 bases, J shed 3 bases, and the junction held 8 bases outside the gene matches. The CDR3 has 17 residues. CDR3 in amino acids: CASSQRLAGDRTDTQYF. DNA for the CDR3: TGCGCCAGCAGCCAACGGCTAGCGGGAGATCGGACAGATACGCAGTATTTT.

This clonotype came up many times. The chain joins TRBV4-2 to TRBJ2-3; 9 bases are shared with TRBD2. From germline, CDR1 is LGHNA and CDR2 YNFKEQ. The V gene end was trimmed by 0 bases and the J gene end by 1 base; junction bases not matched to a gene: 5. CDR3 length: 17 amino acids. Here the CDR3 DNA reads TGTGCCAGCAGCCAAGATTTGGTAGCGGGAGGCACAGATACGCAGTATTTT. Protein product: CASSQDLVAGGTDTQYF.

The chain has TRBV7-9 and TRBJ2-1, with TRBD2 matching 16 bases. CDR1 is SEHNR, CDR2 FQNEAQ, per germline (reference sequence). Germline trimming cut 5 bases from V and 10 bases from J; bases unmatched to any gene: 17. The CDR3 is 19 residues long. The DNA for the CDR3 is TGTGCCAGCAGCACCCATCAAATTACCGGGACTAGCGGGAGGGGCGAGCAGTTCTTC. Amino acid sequence: CASSTHQITGTSGRGEQFF.

The rearrangement uses TRBV12-3 or TRBV12-4 and TRBJ1-2, with unresolved D. V was trimmed by 4 bases and J by 1 base, leaving 10 bases between them. The CDR3 spans 14 residues. The CDR3: CASSSQPLNYGYTF. The DNA for the CDR3 is TGTGCCAGCAGTTCGCAGCCTCTTAACTATGGCTACACCTTC.

The table lists this clonotype with a count of one. The junction differs from germline at one of its ends, possibly a read error. V gene TRBV5-1 combines with J gene TRBJ2-1, with 7 nucleotides matching TRBD1. This CDR3 comprises 13 residues. Germline V lookup: CDR1 SGHRS, CDR2 YFSETQ. The CDR3 region is CASSSTGYKEQFF. DNA for the CDR3: TGCGCCAGCAGCTCGACAGGGTACAAGGAGCAGTTCTTC.

Only a few counts were recorded for this clonotype. The chain carries TRBV6-6 and TRBJ1-4; D may be TRBD1 (5 bases). The CDR3 covers 15 residues. Germline V gene sequence: CDR1 MNHNY, CDR2 SVGAGI (reference sequence). Trimming removed 2 bases at V and 4 bases at J, with 11 bases between. CDR3: CASSYGREVNEKLFF. As DNA, the CDR3 is TGTGCCAGCAGTTACGGCAGGGAGGTTAATGAAAAACTGTTTTTT.

This clonotype was found a few times. The rearrangement links TRBV6-6 to TRBJ2-4; TRBD2 agrees at 15 bases. The DNA end is a closer match to TRBJ2-5, so the J assignment may be wrong. CDR1 is MNHNY and CDR2 is SVGAGI in the germline V gene (reference sequence). This CDR3 contains 15 residues. This CDR3 reads CASSRTSGGGQTQYF. CDR3 in DNA: TGTGCCAGCAGTAGGACTAGCGGGGGGGGACAGACCCAGTACTTC.

V is TRBV3-1 and J is TRBJ2-7; the D is unclear. The CDR3 runs to 14 residues. Trimming cost V 1 base and J 7 bases, with 14 bases left between them. Germline V CDR1 and CDR2: LGHDT, YNNKEL (reference sequence). The CDR3 reads CASSQVVGDNEQYF. The CDR3 nucleotides are TGTGCCAGCAGCCAAGTGGTCGGCGACAATGAGCAGTACTTC.

V usage is TRBV19 and J usage is TRBJ1-5; D possibly corresponds to TRBD1 (6 bases). From germline, CDR1 is LNHDA and CDR2 SQIVND (reference sequence). Trimming removed 6 bases from V and 0 bases from J, with 15 bases in between. This CDR3 region has 16 residues. This CDR3 reads CASRAGQIYSNQPQHF. Here the CDR3 DNA reads TGTGCCAGTAGGGCTGGACAGATATATAGCAATCAGCCCCAGCATTTT.

This clonotype was recorded at least ten times. The CDR3 loop reads CASSYLSGANVLTF. The CDR3 region has the DNA TGTGCCAGCAGCTACCTAAGTGGGGCCAACGTCCTGACTTTC. The rearrangement uses TRBV6-5 and TRBJ2-6; D gene uncertain. V dropped 6 bases and J dropped 3 bases, with 9 bases sitting between them. CDR3 length equals 14 residues. Germline assignment: CDR1 MNHEY and CDR2 SVGAGI.

The chain has TRBV20-1 and TRBJ2-4; D is possibly TRBD2 (5 bases). The CDR3 spans 12 residues. The germline V gene encodes CDR1 DFQATT and CDR2 SNEGSKA (reference sequence). CDR3 region: CSRSGESYGQYF. In DNA, the CDR3 is TGCAGCCGTAGTGGGGAGAGCTACGGGCAGTACTTC.

The gene calls are TRBV3-1 and TRBJ1-2; D not certain. Per the germline V gene, CDR1 is LGHDT and CDR2 is YNNKEL (reference sequence). The CDR3 contains 14 residues. V lost 5 bases and J lost 5, with 15 bases in between. This CDR3 is CASSSQRARYGYTF. For the CDR3, the DNA is TGTGCCAGCAGCTCCCAAAGGGCCCGATATGGCTACACCTTC.

The rearrangement joins TRBV28 to TRBJ2-3, with TRBD2 as a possible D gene (6 bases). Germline CDR1 and CDR2: MDHEN and SYDVKM. Between the trimmed V and J ends, which lost 6 bases and 1 base, there was a span of 17 bases. The CDR3 length is 16 residues. The DNA for the CDR3 is TGTGCCAGCAGCCCGACTAGTTCTTCCCGCACAGATACGCAGTATTTT. As protein: CASSPTSSSRTDTQYF. Drawing the rest from reference TRBV28 and TRBJ2-3, the complete variable domain is DVKVTQSSRYLVKRTGEKVFLECVQDMDHENMFWYRQDPGLGLRLIYFSYDVKMKEKGDIPEGYSVSREKKERFSLILESASTNQTSMYLCASSPTSSSRTDTQYFGPGTRLTVL.

The chain uses TRBV11-2 and TRBJ2-3; either TRBD1 or TRBD2 may fit D (5 bases each). CDR1 SGHAT and CDR2 FQNNGV come from the germline V gene. V was pared by 5 bases and J by 0 bases, with 12 bases between. There are 15 residues in the CDR3. This CDR3 is CASSRAWGSTDTQYF. CDR3 bases: TGTGCCAGCAGCCGCGCGTGGGGGAGCACAGATACGCAGTATTTT.

This clonotype was detected once. This chain connects TRBV7-2 to TRBJ2-3, with D possibly matching TRBD1 (5 bases). Per germline, CDR1 SGHTA and CDR2 FQGNSA. Trimming pared 5 bases from V and 7 bases from J, leaving 13 bases between. This CDR3 is 13 amino acids long. The CDR3 DNA sequence: TGTGCCAGCAGCCACAGGCTAGAGCATACGCAGTATTTT. This translates into CASSHRLEHTQYF.

This clonotype occurred a few times. V gene TRBV4-2 combines with J gene TRBJ1-4, with D possibly matching TRBD1 (5 bases). Germline V gene data show CDR1 as LGHNA and CDR2 as YNFKEQ. This CDR3 region has 15 residues. Trimming removed 0 bases from V and 8 bases from J, with 13 bases in between. The CDR3 DNA sequence: TGTGCCAGCAGCCAAGATAGGGGCGGTCGGGAAAAACTGTTTTTT. As protein: CASSQDRGGREKLFF.

This clonotype was counted only a few times. The rearrangement joins TRBV2 to TRBJ2-7, with TRBD2 matching 11 bases. CDR1 is SNHLY, CDR2 FYNNEI, per germline. The J segment lost 7 bases and the V segment lost 4 bases, leaving 6 bases of the junction unmatched. This CDR3 has 14 amino acids. In DNA, the CDR3 is TGTGCCAGCAGTGCTAGCGGGGGGTACAATGAGCAGTACTTC. Translated: CASSASGGYNEQYF.